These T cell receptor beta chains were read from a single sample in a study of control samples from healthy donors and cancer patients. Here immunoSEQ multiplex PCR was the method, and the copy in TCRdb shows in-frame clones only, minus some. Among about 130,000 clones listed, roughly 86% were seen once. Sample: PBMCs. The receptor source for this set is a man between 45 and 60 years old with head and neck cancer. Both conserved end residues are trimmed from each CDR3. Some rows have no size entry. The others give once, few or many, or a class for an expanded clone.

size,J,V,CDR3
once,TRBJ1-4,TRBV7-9,ASSPVGATINEKLF
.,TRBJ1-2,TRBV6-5,ASSLDSGTGYT
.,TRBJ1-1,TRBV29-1,SVDSFPAF
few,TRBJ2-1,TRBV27,ASSLLGLAGWNEQF
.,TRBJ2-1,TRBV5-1,ASSYRQLHLNEQF
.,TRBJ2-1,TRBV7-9,ASSLAQGKYNEQF
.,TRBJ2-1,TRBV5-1,ASSLLDSYNEQF
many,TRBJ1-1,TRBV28,ASSSDRNWATEAF
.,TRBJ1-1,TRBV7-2,ASSVKGAAF
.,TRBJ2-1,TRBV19,ASSIPLVAGSYNEQF
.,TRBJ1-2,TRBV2,ASSEQGRGGYT
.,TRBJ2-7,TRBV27,ASSLSGGRLRVQY
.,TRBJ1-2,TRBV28,ASSLDTLLGYT
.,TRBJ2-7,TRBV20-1,SASGLAAAYEQY
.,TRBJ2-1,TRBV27,ASTPLGDNNNEQF
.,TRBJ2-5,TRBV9,ASSVSQGPVRETQY
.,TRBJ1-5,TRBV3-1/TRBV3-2,ASSQGTIPNQPQH
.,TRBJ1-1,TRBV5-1,ASSLDEDRELEAF
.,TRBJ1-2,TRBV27,ASSLTGNYGYT
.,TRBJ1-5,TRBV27,ASSLFPQGSQH
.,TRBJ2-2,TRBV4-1,ASSRSPGAGELF
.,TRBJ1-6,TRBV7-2,ASGTGEDGTPLH
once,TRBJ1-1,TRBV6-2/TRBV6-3,ASSYADSNTEAF
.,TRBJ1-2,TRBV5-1,ASSAPGQGLYGYT